A selection of T cell receptor beta chains follows, all from one sample in a study of cytomegalovirus exposure and HLA in healthy donors. The table came from immunoSEQ multiplex PCR; TCRdb's copy has only in-frame clones and leaves some out. This sample's table reports approximately 130,000 clones. The material sequenced was PBMCs. All receptors come from a woman aged 60 to 75 in good health and CMV-seronegative. The CDR3 runs from the conserved cysteine through the conserved F or W. The D gene is left open where the match is weak.

>NA|TRBV6-6|TRBJ1-4
CASSYSMRDLGLFF
TGTGCCAGCAGTTACTCGATGAGGGACTTAGGGCTGTTTTTT
>TRBD2|TRBV27|TRBJ2-1
CASSSFPRSGDRSSNEQFF
TGTGCCAGCAGTTCCTTCCCCCGTAGCGGGGATCGGTCGAGCAATGAGCAGTTCTTC
>NA|TRBV28|TRBJ1-5
CASLGVAHQPQHF
TGTGCCAGCCTGGGTGTAGCTCATCAGCCCCAGCATTTT
>TRBD2|TRBV7-6|TRBJ2-2
CASSLGLAGATGELFF
TGTGCCAGCAGCCTAGGACTAGCGGGAGCCACCGGGGAGCTGTTTTTT
>TRBD2|TRBV28|TRBJ2-1
CASSDLAGIYNEQFF
TGTGCCAGCAGCGATCTAGCGGGAATCTACAATGAGCAGTTCTTC
>TRBD2|TRBV5-1|TRBJ2-1
CASSSPGLAFNEQFF
TGCGCCAGCAGCTCCCCGGGACTAGCTTTCAATGAGCAGTTCTTC
>TRBD1|TRBV28|TRBJ1-1
CASSSTGGRTNTEAFF
TGTGCCAGCAGTTCAACAGGGGGCCGAACGAACACTGAAGCTTTCTTT
>TRBD2|TRBV7-6|TRBJ2-7
CASSLASGGTSGYEQYF
TGTGCCAGCAGCTTAGCTTCGGGTGGGACTAGCGGTTACGAGCAGTACTTC
>NA|TRBV5-6|TRBJ2-6
CASSLAGNTGANVLTF
TGTGCCAGCAGCTTGGCAGGGAACACTGGGGCCAACGTCCTGACTTTC
>TRBD1|TRBV19|TRBJ1-5
CASQDRGNQPQHF
TGTGCCAGTCAAGACAGGGGGAATCAGCCCCAGCATTTT
>TRBD1|TRBV10-3|TRBJ1-5
CAISESEDRGNQPQHF
TGTGCCATCAGTGAGTCGGAGGACAGGGGCAATCAGCCCCAGCATTTT
>NA|TRBV5-6|TRBJ2-1
CASSLTVISYNEQFF
TGTGCCAGCAGCTTGACAGTTATCTCCTACAATGAGCAGTTCTTC
>NA|TRBV5-1|TRBJ1-2
CASRTSGTNYGYTF
TGCGCCAGCAGGACCTCCGGGACTAACTATGGCTACACCTTC
>TRBD2|TRBV25-1|TRBJ2-7
CASTPSGGAGNSYEQYF
TGTGCCAGCACCCCATCAGGCGGAGCGGGAAACTCCTACGAGCAGTACTTC
>NA|TRBV28|TRBJ1-3
CASSLGGRGNTIYF
TGTGCCAGCAGTTTAGGAGGAAGGGGGAACACCATATATTTT
>TRBD1|TRBV4-1|TRBJ1-2
CASRTLGGAVHGYTF
TGCGCCAGCAGGACCCTAGGGGGCGCGGTTCATGGCTACACCTTC
>TRBD2|TRBV9|TRBJ2-7
CASSVGGAGAGYEQYF
TGTGCCAGCAGCGTAGGAGGAGCGGGAGCGGGCTACGAGCAGTACTTC
>NA|TRBV20-1|TRBJ2-7
CSAGQIREQYF
TGCAGTGCTGGGCAGATTCGCGAGCAGTACTTC
>NA|TRBV6-1|TRBJ1-1
CASSGHLNTEAFF
TGTGCCAGCAGTGGACACCTGAACACTGAAGCTTTCTTT
>TRBD1|TRBV7-9|TRBJ1-4
CASSLGQKATNEKLFF
TGTGCCAGCAGCTTGGGACAGAAAGCAACTAATGAAAAACTGTTTTTT
>TRBD1|TRBV7-2|TRBJ2-7
CASSIRATFGTVAYEQYF
TGTGCCAGCAGTATAAGGGCTACGTTCGGGACAGTCGCCTACGAGCAGTACTTC
>TRBD2|TRBV19|TRBJ2-2
CASIRTSGSLVTGELFF
TGTGCCAGTATAAGGACTAGCGGGAGCCTTGTTACCGGGGAGCTGTTTTTT
>TRBD2|TRBV30|TRBJ2-2
CAWSGLAGVDTGELFF
TGTGCCTGGAGCGGACTAGCGGGAGTCGACACCGGGGAGCTGTTTTTT
>TRBD2|TRBV13|TRBJ2-1
CASSLEPGTSGTNEQFF
TGTGCCAGCAGCTTAGAGCCCGGGACTAGCGGGACTAATGAGCAGTTCTTC
>NA|TRBV19|TRBJ2-3
CASTPPWPPPTDTQYF
TGTGCCAGTACCCCCCCGTGGCCCCCCCCCACAGATACGCAGTATTTT
>NA|TRBV19|TRBJ2-4
CASSIDGGRANIQYF
TGTGCCAGTAGTATAGATGGAGGACGAGCTAACATTCAGTACTTC
>TRBD1|TRBV28|TRBJ2-7
CASSVRQGNLYF
TGTGCCAGCAGTGTTAGACAGGGTAACCTTTACTTC
>NA|TRBV27|TRBJ1-5
CASSSGQNSNQPQHF
TGTGCCAGCAGTTCCGGACAGAATAGCAATCAGCCCCAGCATTTT
>NA|TRBV5-8|TRBJ2-6
CASSPGLGANVLTF
TGTGCCAGCAGCCCCGGACTAGGGGCCAACGTCCTGACTTTC
>NA|TRBV10-1|TRBJ1-4
CASSANRLNEKLFF
TGCGCCAGCAGTGCCAACAGGCTTAATGAAAAACTGTTTTTT
>TRBD1|TRBV5-1|TRBJ1-3
CASSLGGTGGGNTIYF
TGCGCCAGCAGCTTGGGAGGGACAGGCGGCGGAAACACCATATATTTT
>NA|TRBV5-1|TRBJ2-1
CASRDTGYNNEQFF
TGCGCCAGCCGGGACACGGGTTACAACAATGAGCAGTTCTTC
>NA|TRBV19|TRBJ2-1
CASSILRWASYEQFF
TGTGCCAGTAGTATTCTCAGGTGGGCCAGTTATGAGCAGTTCTTC
>NA|TRBV7-6|TRBJ2-1
CASSLKDGATSYNEQFF
TGTGCCAGCAGCTTGAAGGATGGGGCTACCTCCTACAATGAGCAGTTCTTC
>TRBD1|TRBV18|TRBJ1-5
CASSLTGFNQPQHF
TGTGCCAGCTCCCTGACAGGGTTCAATCAGCCCCAGCATTTT
>NA|TRBV27|TRBJ2-7
CATLHYEGRSYEQYF
TGTGCCACTCTCCATTACGAGGGTCGCTCCTACGAGCAGTACTTC
>TRBD2|TRBV5-1|TRBJ2-3
CASSLEPSGADTQYF
TGCGCCAGCAGCTTGGAACCTAGCGGTGCAGATACGCAGTATTTT
>NA|TRBV2|TRBJ1-1
CASSMDRANTEAFF
TGTGCCAGCAGTATGGACAGAGCAAACACTGAAGCTTTCTTT
>NA|TRBV5-1|TRBJ1-2
CASSLEAESNYGYTF
TGCGCCAGCAGCTTGGAGGCGGAGTCTAACTATGGCTACACCTTC
>NA|TRBV7-6|TRBJ2-5
CASSLGIVETQYF
TGTGCCAGCAGCTTAGGTATCGTAGAGACCCAGTACTTC
>NA|TRBV5-1|TRBJ1-5
CASSLGGSGNQPQHF
TGCGCCAGCAGCTTGGGAGGGTCCGGCAATCAGCCCCAGCATTTT
>TRBD2|TRBV29-1|TRBJ2-7
CSAGLLYEQYF
TGCAGCGCGGGACTACTCTACGAGCAGTACTTC
>NA|TRBV27|TRBJ2-7
CASSFQASSYEQYF
TGTGCCAGCAGTTTTCAGGCGAGCTCCTACGAGCAGTACTTC
>TRBD1|TRBV27|TRBJ1-1
CASSSGQGAKQNTEAFF
TGTGCCAGCAGTTCGGGACAGGGGGCAAAGCAGAACACTGAAGCTTTCTTT
>NA|TRBV2|TRBJ1-2
CASSEERSNYGYTF
TGTGCCAGCAGTGAAGAGCGGAGTAACTATGGCTACACCTTC
>TRBD2|TRBV20-1|TRBJ2-7
CSAGLVSEQYF
TGCAGTGCAGGACTAGTCTCCGAGCAGTACTTC
>NA|TRBV19|TRBJ1-1
CASSPQGSQQNTEAFF
TGTGCCAGTAGCCCTCAGGGGTCGCAGCAGAACACTGAAGCTTTCTTT
>TRBD1|TRBV5-4|TRBJ2-7
CASSYRTGGSSGAYEQYF
TGTGCCAGCAGCTATCGGACAGGGGGGTCGAGCGGAGCCTACGAGCAGTACTTC
>TRBD1|TRBV19|TRBJ2-7
CASRQGAQGPTYEQYF
TGTGCCAGTAGACAGGGGGCTCAAGGACCCACCTACGAGCAGTACTTC
>NA|TRBV27|TRBJ2-1
CASSLPWAGRGEQFF
TGTGCCAGCAGTTTACCTTGGGCGGGGCGGGGTGAGCAGTTCTTC
>TRBD2|TRBV7-2|TRBJ2-7
CASSSGAREGPWEQYF
TGTGCCAGCAGCTCGGGCGCCCGGGAGGGCCCATGGGAGCAGTACTTC
>NA|TRBV21-1|TRBJ2-1
CASSITSGRYNEQFF
TGTGCCAGCAGCATTACTAGCGGCCGTTACAATGAGCAGTTCTTC
>TRBD1|TRBV7-3|TRBJ2-1
CASSLKGTGDNEQFF
TGTGCCAGCAGCTTAAAAGGGACAGGGGACAATGAGCAGTTCTTC
>NA|TRBV5-1|TRBJ1-1
CASSLAPQGVHTEAFF
TGCGCCAGCAGCTTGGCCCCACAGGGCGTCCACACTGAAGCCTTCTTT
>NA|TRBV5-8|TRBJ1-1
CASSWQGYTEAFF
TGTGCCAGCAGCTGGCAGGGATATACTGAAGCTTTCTTT